Below are 24 T cell receptor beta chains sequenced from a single sample in a study of OX40 agonist ivuxolimab in advanced cancers. Libraries were constructed by the immunoSEQ multiplex PCR assay. The immuneACCESS repertoire file appears here via TCRdb, limited to in-frame rearrangements. These files lack a portion of the clones; in checked studies, under half of the deficit traces to unresolved V genes, and the cause of the others is not known. Here the sample has tens of thousands of clones; less than 85% occur a single time. Clones ranked in the top ten supply about 0.44% of the sample. The sample consisted of CD4+ or CD8+ T cells sorted from blood, taken in a trial of the OX40 agonist ivuxolimab. The receptors originated from an adult with an advanced solid tumor such as melanoma, head and neck, liver or kidney cancer.

Only one count was recorded for this clone. The chain recombines TRBV12-5 with TRBJ1-4; tentatively, D is TRBD1 (6 bases). The ends were cut back, 2 bases at V and 0 bases at J, with 16 bases in the middle. Germline V lookup: CDR1 LGHNT, CDR2 FRNRAP. The CDR3 is 18 amino acids. This CDR3 is CASGLSRTVPTTNEKLFF. CDR3 DNA: TGTGCTAGTGGTTTGTCTAGGACAGTACCTACAACTAATGAAAAACTGTTTTTT. The full variable domain, in which reference TRBV12-5 and TRBJ1-4 provide the parts outside the CDR3, is DARVTQTPRHKVTEMGQEVTMRCQPILGHNTVFWYRQTMMQGLELLAYFRNRAPLDDSGMPKDRFSAEMPDATLATLKIQPSEPRDSAVYFCASGLSRTVPTTNEKLFFGSGTQLSVL.

The chain has TRBV4-1 and TRBJ2-3; D is undetermined. CDR1 is MGHRA and CDR2 is YSYEKL in the germline V gene. The CDR3 totals 15 residues. Trimming took 1 base from V and 1 from J, leaving 9 bases between them. The DNA of the CDR3 is TGCGCCAGCAGCCAAGGACCGGGTGGCACAGATACGCAGTATTTT. Amino acid sequence: CASSQGPGGTDTQYF.

The V call is TRBV29-1, the J call TRBJ1-2; D is unclear. The CDR3 has 15 amino acids. Trimming pared 1 base from V and 4 bases from J, leaving 16 bases between. The germline V gene encodes CDR1 SQVTM and CDR2 ANQGSEA. This CDR3 is CSVEVKENSPYGYTF. CDR3 DNA sequence: TGCAGCGTTGAAGTTAAAGAAAACAGCCCCTATGGCTACACCTTC.

The genes are TRBV27 and TRBJ2-5; possible D gene TRBD1, 7 bases. V was clipped by 0 bases and J by 5 bases, with 10 bases between them. The CDR3 totals 14 residues. In germline, CDR1 is MNHEY, CDR2 SMNVEV (reference sequence). CDR3 residues: CASSLSTGRETQYF. As DNA, the CDR3 is TGTGCCAGCAGTTTATCGACAGGGAGGGAGACCCAGTACTTC.

Only one count was recorded for this clone. The chain couples TRBV5-1 to TRBJ2-6; 12 bases map to TRBD2. V was clipped by 9 bases and J by 2 bases; unmatched bases: 15. The CDR3 sequence is 19 residues long. From germline, CDR1 is SGHRS and CDR2 YFSETQ. The CDR3 DNA reads as TGCGCCACCAAACCCAGGGCTAGCGGGGGGGCCACTGGGGCCAACGTCCTGACTTTC. This codes for CATKPRASGGATGANVLTF.

This chain uses TRBV2 with TRBJ1-5; D might be TRBD1 (5 bases). Trimming left V 5 bases short and J 0 bases short, with 8 bases between. Germline values: CDR1 SNHLY, CDR2 FYNNEI. CDR3 length: 14 residues. The DNA for the CDR3 is TGTGCCAGCAGTCGACAGTATAGCAATCAGCCCCAGCATTTT. The encoded protein is CASSRQYSNQPQHF.

This clone appeared a single time. The V gene is TRBV19, the J gene TRBJ2-7, with D perhaps matching TRBD2 (7 bases). Trimming pared 6 bases from V and 2 bases from J, leaving 11 bases between. CDR3 length: 13 residues. Per germline, CDR1 LNHDA and CDR2 SQIVND (reference sequence). The CDR3, as DNA: TGTGCCAGTAGGAGGGGGGGTGCCTACGAGCAGTACTTC. Translated: CASRRGGAYEQYF.

This clone was seen a handful of times. This rearrangement joins TRBV10-3 to TRBJ1-2, with 12 bases identical to TRBD1. V was pared by 1 base and J by 12 bases, with 3 bases of the junction left unmatched. CDR1 ENHRY and CDR2 SYGVKD come from the germline V gene. This CDR3 contains 13 residues. The CDR3 loop reads CAISELGTGGHTF. CDR3 nucleotide sequence: TGTGCCATCAGTGAGTTAGGGACAGGGGGCCACACCTTC.

The V call is TRBV7-3, the J call TRBJ2-6; no clear D gene. The germline V and J ends were trimmed by 3 bases and 1 base, with 10 bases remaining between them. Germline V gene data show CDR1 as SGHTA and CDR2 as FQGTGA. This CDR3 spans 16 amino acids. The CDR3 nucleotides read TGTGCCAGCAGCTTTGGTCCGTCGTCTGGGGCCAACGTCCTGACTTTC. It translates to CASSFGPSSGANVLTF.

The V and J genes are TRBV19 and TRBJ1-2; 8 nucleotides align to TRBD1. Germline V gene data show CDR1 as LNHDA and CDR2 as SQIVND (reference sequence). Unmatched junction bases numbered 10, after V lost 3 bases and J lost 4 bases. CDR3 length equals 16 residues. DNA for the CDR3: TGTGCCAGTAGTATCGACGGCAGGGGGCTATTCTATGGCTACACCTTC. The encoded protein is CASSIDGRGLFYGYTF.

In its sample, this clone was seen once. The chain links TRBV27 to TRBJ2-1; 10 bases are a match to TRBD1. V lost 6 bases, J lost 2 bases, and 4 bases stayed unmatched. The CDR3 is made up of 15 amino acids. The germline CDR1 and CDR2 sequences are MNHEY and SMNVEV (reference sequence). CDR3 sequence reads: CASRLGQGPYNEQFF. The CDR3 DNA reads TGTGCCAGCAGGTTGGGACAGGGGCCCTACAATGAGCAGTTCTTC.

CDR3: CASSGRPYEQYF. CDR3 nucleotides: TGTGCCAGCAGTGGCAGACCCTACGAGCAGTACTTC. The chain uses TRBV6-5 and TRBJ2-7; D unresolved. The V end lost 5 bases, the J end lost 2 bases, and 7 bases lay between the germline ends. The CDR3 sequence is 12 residues long. Germline V CDR1 and CDR2: MNHEY, SVGAGI.

This chain connects TRBV28 to TRBJ1-5; 11 nucleotides agree with TRBD1. V dropped 6 bases and J dropped 7; count of bases not matched to a gene: 14. CDR1 and CDR2 (germline): MDHEN, SYDVKM. The CDR3 covers 17 residues. The CDR3 bases are TGTGCCAGCAGATACCGTGGGGACAGGGGGTTCGCCCAGCCCCAGCATTTT. Its protein is CASRYRGDRGFAQPQHF. The full variable domain, its missing parts supplied by reference TRBV28 and TRBJ1-5, is DVKVTQSSRYLVKRTGEKVFLECVQDMDHENMFWYRQDPGLGLRLIYFSYDVKMKEKGDIPEGYSVSREKKERFSLILESASTNQTSMYLCASRYRGDRGFAQPQHFGDGTRLSIL.

This clone was picked up one time. V usage is TRBV19 and J usage is TRBJ2-6, with D unclear. This CDR3 has 16 amino acids. Trimming left V 8 bases short and J 1 base short, with 15 bases between. The germline V gene encodes CDR1 LNHDA and CDR2 SQIVND (reference sequence). CDR3 loop: CASDPRSGSGANVLTF. The CDR3 DNA sequence: TGTGCCAGTGACCCTAGGTCCGGATCTGGGGCCAACGTCCTGACTTTC.

The rearrangement uses TRBV20-1 and TRBJ1-1, with D maybe TRBD1 (6 bases). The CDR3 loop spans 11 amino acids. Germline V gene sequence: CDR1 DFQATT, CDR2 SNEGSKA (reference sequence). The CDR3 nucleotides are TGCGGAGGGGGTTTTAACACTGAAGCTTTCTTT. Protein: CGGGFNTEAFF.

The rearrangement links TRBV11-3 to TRBJ2-2; D call uncertain. V lost 1 base, J lost 1 base, and 7 bases lay in between. The CDR3 covers 15 residues. Per the germline V gene, CDR1 is SGHNT and CDR2 is YENEEA. This chain's CDR3 is CASSLGGRNTGELFF. CDR3 DNA sequence: TGTGCCAGCAGCTTAGGTGGCAGGAACACCGGGGAGCTGTTTTTT.

The chain is built from TRBV6-1 and TRBJ1-2; D is perhaps TRBD1 (5 bases). Deletions cut 1 base from V and 5 bases from J, with 14 bases between. The CDR3 runs to 15 residues. Germline lookup yields CDR1 MNHNS and CDR2 SASEGT. In DNA, the CDR3 is TGTGCCAGCAGTGAAGGATCAGGGCTTATATATGGCTACACCTTC. It encodes CASSEGSGLIYGYTF.

The rearrangement links TRBV12-5 to TRBJ2-1, with 12 bases lining up with TRBD1. The ends lost 0 bases at V and 4 bases at J; junction bases unmatched: 7. Germline V lookup: CDR1 LGHNT, CDR2 FRNRAP. The CDR3 runs 18 residues. CDR3 loop: CASGLVWDRGHTYNEQFF. CDR3 nucleotides: TGTGCTAGTGGTTTGGTATGGGACAGGGGGCATACATACAATGAGCAGTTCTTC.

The chain recombines TRBV9 with TRBJ1-5, with 7 bases identical to TRBD1. Germline V CDR1 and CDR2: SGDLS, YYNGEE. The CDR3 length is 15 residues. J lost 5 bases, V lost 0 bases, and 5 bases had no gene match. The CDR3 DNA reads TGTGCCAGCAGCGTAGGACAGGGCGTCGATCAGCCCCAGCATTTT. Its protein is CASSVGQGVDQPQHF.

CDR3 coding DNA: TGCGCCAGCAGCCCGTACAGCGGGGGCACTTATACGCAGTATTTT. It is translated as CASSPYSGGTYTQYF. The chain couples TRBV5-1 to TRBJ2-3; TRBD2 agrees at 8 bases. CDR3 size: 15 residues. Germline V gene data show CDR1 as SGHRS and CDR2 as YFSETQ. V dropped 4 bases and J dropped 7; count of bases not matched to a gene: 11.

J is TRBJ2-2 and V is TRBV2; 11 bases fit TRBD2. Unmatched junction bases numbered 2, after V lost 8 bases and J lost 3 bases. Germline V CDR1 and CDR2: SNHLY, FYNNEI. The CDR3 length is 14 residues. CDR3 sequence (DNA): TGTGCCAGCCAGGGACTAGCGGACACCGGGGAGCTGTTTTTT. Encoded protein: CASQGLADTGELFF.

As for this clone: Different DNA sequences within this sample yield the same CDR3. The CDR3 DNA sequence: TGTGCCAGCAGCGTATCTAGCGGGAGTTACAATGAGCAGTTCTTC. Translated: CASSVSSGSYNEQFF. The V call is TRBV9, the J call TRBJ2-1, with 10 bases identical to TRBD2. V was clipped by 1 base and J by 4 bases; unmatched bases: 2. Germline V CDR1 and CDR2: SGDLS, YYNGEE. This CDR3 has 15 residues.

V gene TRBV7-6 combines with J gene TRBJ2-1; D gene uncertain. Trimming left V 5 bases short and J 8 bases short, with 16 bases between. The CDR3 sequence is 14 residues long. In germline, CDR1 is SGHVS, CDR2 FNYEAQ. CDR3 amino acids: CASSPTRQAHEQFF. Written as DNA, the CDR3 is TGTGCCAGCAGCCCCACCCGACAAGCACATGAGCAGTTCTTC.

The chain employs TRBV5-4 and TRBJ1-1; D may be TRBD1 (6 bases). Trimming took off 3 bases at V and 0 bases at J, with 12 bases between the two ends. The CDR3 has 15 residues. The germline V gene has CDR1 SGHNT and CDR2 YYREEE (reference sequence). The CDR3, as DNA: TGTGCCAGCAGCTCCCGGGACAAATTGAACACTGAAGCTTTCTTT. This gives the protein CASSSRDKLNTEAFF.